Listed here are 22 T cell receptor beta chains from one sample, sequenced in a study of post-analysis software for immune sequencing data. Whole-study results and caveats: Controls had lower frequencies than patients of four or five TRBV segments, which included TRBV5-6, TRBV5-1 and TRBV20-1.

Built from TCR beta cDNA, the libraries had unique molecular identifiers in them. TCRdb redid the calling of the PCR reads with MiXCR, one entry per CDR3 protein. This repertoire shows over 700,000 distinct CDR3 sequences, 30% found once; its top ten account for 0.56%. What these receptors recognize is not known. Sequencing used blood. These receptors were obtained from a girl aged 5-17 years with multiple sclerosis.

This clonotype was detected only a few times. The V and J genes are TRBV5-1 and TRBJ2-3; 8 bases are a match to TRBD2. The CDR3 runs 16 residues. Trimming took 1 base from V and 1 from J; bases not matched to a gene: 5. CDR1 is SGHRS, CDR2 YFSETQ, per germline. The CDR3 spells CASSLPSGGGTDTQYF. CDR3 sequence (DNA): TGCGCCAGCAGCTTGCCCTCGGGAGGGGGCACAGATACGCAGTATTTT.

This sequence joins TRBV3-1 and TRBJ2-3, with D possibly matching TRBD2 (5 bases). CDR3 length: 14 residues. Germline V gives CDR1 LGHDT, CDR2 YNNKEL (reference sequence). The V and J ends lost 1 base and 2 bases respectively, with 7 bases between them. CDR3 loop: CASSQAGITDTQYF. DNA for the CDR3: TGTGCCAGCAGCCAAGCGGGGATCACAGATACGCAGTATTTT.

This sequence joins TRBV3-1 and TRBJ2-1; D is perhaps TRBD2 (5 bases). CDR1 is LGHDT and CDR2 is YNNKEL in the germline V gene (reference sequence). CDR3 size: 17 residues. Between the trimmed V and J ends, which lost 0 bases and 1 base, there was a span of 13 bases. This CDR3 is CASSQERASISYNEQFF. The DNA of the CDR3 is TGTGCCAGCAGCCAAGAGAGGGCTAGTATTTCCTACAATGAGCAGTTCTTC.

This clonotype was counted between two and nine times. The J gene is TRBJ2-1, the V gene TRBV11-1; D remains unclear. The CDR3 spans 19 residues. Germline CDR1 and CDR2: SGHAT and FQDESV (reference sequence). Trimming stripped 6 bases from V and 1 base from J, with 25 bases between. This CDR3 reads CASSSLWSDNSGSYNEQFF. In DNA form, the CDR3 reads TGTGCCAGCAGTTCGCTATGGTCCGACAATTCAGGATCCTACAATGAGCAGTTCTTC.

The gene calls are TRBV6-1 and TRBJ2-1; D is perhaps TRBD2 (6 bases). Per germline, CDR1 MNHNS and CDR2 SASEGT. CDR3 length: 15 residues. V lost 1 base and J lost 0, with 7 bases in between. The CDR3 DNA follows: TGTGCCAGCAGTGAAGAAGCGGGCTCCTACAATGAGCAGTTCTTC. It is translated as CASSEEAGSYNEQFF.

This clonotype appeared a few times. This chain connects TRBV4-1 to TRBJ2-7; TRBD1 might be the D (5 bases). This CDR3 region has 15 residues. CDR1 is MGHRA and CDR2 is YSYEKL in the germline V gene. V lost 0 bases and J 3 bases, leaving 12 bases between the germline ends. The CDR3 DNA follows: TGCGCCAGCAGCCAAGATAATAGGGGTTTCTACGAGCAGTACTTC. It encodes CASSQDNRGFYEQYF.

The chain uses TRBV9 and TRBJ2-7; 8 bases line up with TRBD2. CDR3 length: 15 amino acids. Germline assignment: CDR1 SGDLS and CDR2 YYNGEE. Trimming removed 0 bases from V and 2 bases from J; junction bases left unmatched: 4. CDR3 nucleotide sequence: TGTGCCAGCAGCGTAGCCCCGGGAGGGGCCTACGAGCAGTACTTC. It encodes CASSVAPGGAYEQYF.

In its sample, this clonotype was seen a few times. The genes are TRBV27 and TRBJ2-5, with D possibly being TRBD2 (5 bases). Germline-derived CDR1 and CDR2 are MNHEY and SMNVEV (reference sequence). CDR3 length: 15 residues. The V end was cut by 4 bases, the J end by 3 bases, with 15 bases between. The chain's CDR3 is CASSSFSGYEETQYF. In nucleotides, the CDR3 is TGTGCCAGCAGTTCTTTTTCGGGGTACGAAGAGACCCAGTACTTC.

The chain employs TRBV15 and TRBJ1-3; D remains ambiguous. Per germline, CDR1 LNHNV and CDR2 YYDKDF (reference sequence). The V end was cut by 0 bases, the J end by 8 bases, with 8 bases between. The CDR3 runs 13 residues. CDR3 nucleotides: TGTGCCACCAGCAGAGATGCCCCCCACACCATATATTTT. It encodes CATSRDAPHTIYF.

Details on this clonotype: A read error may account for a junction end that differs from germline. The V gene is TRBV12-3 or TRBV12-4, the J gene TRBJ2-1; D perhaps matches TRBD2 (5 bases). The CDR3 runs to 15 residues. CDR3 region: CAGSKTSYPIDEQFF. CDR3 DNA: TGTGCCGGCAGCAAAACTAGTTACCCCATCGATGAGCAGTTCTTC.

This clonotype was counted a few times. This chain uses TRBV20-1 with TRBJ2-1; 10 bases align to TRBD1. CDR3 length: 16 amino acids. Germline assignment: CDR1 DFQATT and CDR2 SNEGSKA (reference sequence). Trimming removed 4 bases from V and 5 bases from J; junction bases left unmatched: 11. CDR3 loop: CSATDRRTGGDNEQFF. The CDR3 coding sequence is TGCAGTGCTACAGATAGGCGGACAGGGGGGGACAATGAGCAGTTCTTC.

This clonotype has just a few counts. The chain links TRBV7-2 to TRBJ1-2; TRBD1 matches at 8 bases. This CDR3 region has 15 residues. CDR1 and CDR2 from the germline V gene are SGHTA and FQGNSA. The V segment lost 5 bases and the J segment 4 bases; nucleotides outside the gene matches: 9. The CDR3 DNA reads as TGTGCCAGCAGCACGCCTGGACAGGGTGCCTATGGCTACACCTTC. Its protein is CASSTPGQGAYGYTF.

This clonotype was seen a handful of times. The CDR3 DNA sequence: TGTGCCACCAGCAGAGATTTTCTCGGGCAGACGGGAGAGACCCAGTACTTC. Protein sequence: CATSRDFLGQTGETQYF. This chain links TRBV15 with TRBJ2-5; D gene uncertain. From germline, CDR1 is LNHNV and CDR2 YYDKDF (reference sequence). The CDR3 has 17 residues. V was cut by 0 bases and J by 4 bases, with 18 bases left in between.

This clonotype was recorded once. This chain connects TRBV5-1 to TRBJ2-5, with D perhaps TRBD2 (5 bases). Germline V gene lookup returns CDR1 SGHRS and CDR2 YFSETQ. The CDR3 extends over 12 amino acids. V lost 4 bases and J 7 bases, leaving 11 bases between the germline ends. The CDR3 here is CASSVSEGTQYF. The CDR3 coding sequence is TGCGCCAGCAGCGTTAGCGAGGGGACCCAGTACTTC.

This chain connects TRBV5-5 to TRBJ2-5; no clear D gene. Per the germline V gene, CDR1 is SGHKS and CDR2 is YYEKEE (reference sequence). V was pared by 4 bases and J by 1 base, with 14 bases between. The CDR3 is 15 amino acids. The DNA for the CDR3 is TGTGCCAGCAGCAAACCCTCCTCGCCCCAAGAGACCCAGTACTTC. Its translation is CASSKPSSPQETQYF.

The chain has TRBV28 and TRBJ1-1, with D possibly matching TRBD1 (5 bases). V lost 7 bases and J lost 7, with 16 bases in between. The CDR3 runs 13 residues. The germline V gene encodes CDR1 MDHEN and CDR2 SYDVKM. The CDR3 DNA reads TGTGCCAGCACTGAAAGGGGTGGGGGTGAAGCTTTCTTT. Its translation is CASTERGGGEAFF.

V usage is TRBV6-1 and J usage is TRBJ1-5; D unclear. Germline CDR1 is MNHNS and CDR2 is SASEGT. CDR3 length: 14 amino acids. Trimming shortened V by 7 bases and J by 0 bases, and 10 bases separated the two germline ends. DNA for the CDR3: TGTGCCAGCACCAGAACAGATAGCAATCAGCCCCAGCATTTT. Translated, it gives CASTRTDSNQPQHF.

CDR3 sequence (DNA): TGCAGTGCCTCAACGACAGGGGGCTATGGAGAGACCCAGTACTTC. Protein product: CSASTTGGYGETQYF. The V and J genes are TRBV20-1 and TRBJ2-5, with 10 bases that match TRBD1. The V gene's germline CDR1 is DFQATT and CDR2 SNEGSKA (reference sequence). Germline trimming cut 6 bases from V and 4 bases from J; bases unmatched to any gene: 11. This CDR3 has 15 amino acids.

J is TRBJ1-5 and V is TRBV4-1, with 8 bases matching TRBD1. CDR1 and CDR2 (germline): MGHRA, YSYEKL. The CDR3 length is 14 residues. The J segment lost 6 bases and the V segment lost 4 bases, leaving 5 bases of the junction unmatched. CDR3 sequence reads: CASSPGQVFQPQHF. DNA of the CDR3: TGCGCCAGCAGCCCGGGACAGGTTTTTCAGCCCCAGCATTTT.

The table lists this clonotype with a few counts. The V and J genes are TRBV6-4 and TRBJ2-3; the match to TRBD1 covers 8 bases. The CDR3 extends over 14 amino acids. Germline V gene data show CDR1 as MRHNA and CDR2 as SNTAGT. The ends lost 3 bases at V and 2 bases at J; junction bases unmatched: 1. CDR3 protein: CASSEDRDTDTQYF. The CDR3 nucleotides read TGTGCCAGCAGTGAGGACAGGGACACAGATACGCAGTATTTT.

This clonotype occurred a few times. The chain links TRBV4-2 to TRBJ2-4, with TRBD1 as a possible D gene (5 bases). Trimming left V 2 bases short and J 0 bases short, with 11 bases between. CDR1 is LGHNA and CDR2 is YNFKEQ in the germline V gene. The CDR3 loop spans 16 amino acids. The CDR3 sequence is CASSQQGGLAKNIQYF. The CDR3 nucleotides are TGTGCCAGCAGCCAACAGGGCGGTCTAGCCAAAAACATTCAGTACTTC.

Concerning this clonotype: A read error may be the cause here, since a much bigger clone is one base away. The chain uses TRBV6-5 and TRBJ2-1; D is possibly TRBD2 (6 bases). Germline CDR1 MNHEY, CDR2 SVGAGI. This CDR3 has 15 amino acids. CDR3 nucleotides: TGTACCAGCAGTTACTTTGGTAGCGGCGGAAGTGAGCAGTTCTTC. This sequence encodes CTSSYFGSGGSEQFF.